The next 30 T cell receptor beta chains were all read from a single sample in a study of control samples from healthy donors and cancer patients. Clones were sequenced by immunoSEQ multiplex PCR, and TCRdb holds only the in-frame ones, with some missing. The sample has 130,000 or so clones, under 95% seen once. Source material: blood. These receptors were obtained from a man younger than 35 in good health.

The chain links TRBV6-4 to TRBJ2-3; D gene ambiguous. Germline CDR1 is MRHNA and CDR2 is SNTAGT. The V end lost 2 bases, the J end lost 0 bases, and 9 bases lay between the germline ends. The CDR3 has 15 residues. The chain's CDR3 is CASSDTVSSTDTQYF. CDR3 DNA sequence: TGTGCCAGCAGTGACACGGTCTCTAGCACAGATACGCAGTATTTT.

The chain is built from TRBV7-2 and TRBJ1-1; no clear D. Germline V gene data show CDR1 as SGHTA and CDR2 as FQGNSA. CDR3 length: 12 amino acids. The V gene lost 6 bases and the J gene lost 8 bases, with 13 bases spanning the gap. The CDR3 DNA reads TGTGCCAGCAGTTTCCTCCGACGGGAAGCTTTCTTT. Its translation is CASSFLRREAFF.

V usage is TRBV16 and J usage is TRBJ2-2; the D is unclear. Between the trimmed V and J ends, which lost 0 bases and 1 base, there was a span of 3 bases. Looked up from germline, CDR1 is KGHSY and CDR2 is FQNENV. This CDR3 is 14 amino acids long. The CDR3 nucleotides read TGTGCCAGCAGCCAATCCCGGAACACCGGGGAGCTGTTTTTT. Its protein product is CASSQSRNTGELFF.

The CDR3 reads CASSLKSSGGYNEQFF. CDR3 coding DNA: TGTGCCAGCAGCTTAAAGTCCAGCGGGGGTTACAATGAGCAGTTCTTC. The V gene is TRBV7-2, the J gene TRBJ2-1; TRBD2 matches 8 bases. V shed 2 bases, J shed 4 bases, and the junction held 7 bases outside the gene matches. CDR1 SGHTA and CDR2 FQGNSA come from the germline V gene. The CDR3 totals 16 residues.

The chain uses TRBV29-1 and TRBJ2-1, with TRBD1 matching 7 bases. Germline V gene lookup returns CDR1 SQVTM and CDR2 ANQGSEA. Trimming at V came to 7 bases and at J to 7 bases, leaving 4 bases not matched to a gene. The CDR3 covers 11 residues. CDR3 sequence (DNA): TGCAGCGGGGAGACAGGGAATGAGCAGTTCTTC. It codes for CSGETGNEQFF.

The chain combines TRBV5-1 with TRBJ1-2; TRBD1 aligns across 9 bases. Losses at the gene ends were 3 bases for V and 6 bases for J; bases not matched to a gene: 9. Per the germline V gene, CDR1 is SGHRS and CDR2 is YFSETQ. This CDR3 has 15 amino acids. The CDR3, as DNA: TGCGCCAGCAGCTCAGCCGGGACAGGGTGGAATGGCTACACCTTC. It codes for CASSSAGTGWNGYTF.

The rearrangement uses TRBV25-1 and TRBJ1-3, with no clear D. Germline CDR1 and CDR2: MGHDK and SYGVNS. This CDR3 has 12 residues. The V end lost 0 bases, the J end lost 3 bases, and 0 bases lay between the germline ends. DNA for the CDR3: TGTGCCAGCAGTGAATATGGAAACACCATATATTTT. Translating it yields CASSEYGNTIYF.

The chain has TRBV3-1 (or the pseudogene TRBV3-2) and TRBJ1-2; a weak D match, TRBD1 (5 bases). Deletions cut 0 bases from V and 8 bases from J, with 16 bases between. Germline V lookup: CDR1 LGHDT, CDR2 YNNKEL (reference sequence). This CDR3 contains 15 residues. The CDR3 loop reads CASSQDMGVIMGYTF. The CDR3 bases are TGTGCCAGCAGCCAAGATATGGGGGTAATTATGGGCTACACCTTC.

This chain connects TRBV7-9 to TRBJ1-1; D might be TRBD1 (6 bases). The CDR3 length is 15 residues. Germline CDR1 reads SEHNR; CDR2 reads FQNEAQ (reference sequence). The V end was cut by 1 base, the J end by 1 base, with 10 bases between. The CDR3 spells CASSLGKGENTEAFF. CDR3 nucleotides: TGTGCCAGCAGCTTAGGGAAGGGGGAGAACACTGAAGCTTTCTTT.

The chain combines TRBV29-1 with TRBJ2-1, with TRBD2 matching over 7 bases. CDR1 is SQVTM and CDR2 is ANQGSEA in the germline V gene. The V segment lost 4 bases and the J segment 0 bases; nucleotides outside the gene matches: 3. The CDR3 is 14 residues long. The CDR3 DNA is TGCAGCGTTGTTGCGGGGGTCTCCTACAATGAGCAGTTCTTC. It specifies CSVVAGVSYNEQFF.

Regarding this clone: Other DNA sequences from this sample encode an identical CDR3 as well. The chain carries TRBV14 and TRBJ1-5; D is unclear. V was shortened by 3 bases and J by 5 bases, with 8 bases between the two germline ends. The germline V gene encodes CDR1 SGHDN and CDR2 FVKESK. This CDR3 contains 13 residues. The CDR3, as DNA: TGTGCCAGCAGCCAGGGTCTTTATCAGCCCCAGCATTTT. Its translation is CASSQGLYQPQHF.

The chain recombines TRBV29-1 with TRBJ2-5, with D perhaps TRBD1 or TRBD2 (6 bases each). The V gene lost 5 bases and the J gene lost 5 bases, with 12 bases spanning the gap. CDR1 is SQVTM, CDR2 ANQGSEA, per germline. The length of the CDR3 is 12 residues. CDR3 nucleotide sequence: TGCAGCGTTTCGATCGGGGGCGAGACCCAGTACTTC. It encodes CSVSIGGETQYF.

The chain employs TRBV27 and TRBJ1-2, with D possibly TRBD1 on 5 matching bases. CDR1 and CDR2 (germline): MNHEY, SMNVEV (reference sequence). V was cut by 3 bases and J by 1 base, with 12 bases left in between. CDR3 length: 15 amino acids. The CDR3, as DNA: TGTGCCAGCAGTTTTCAAGGGACCTTTAACTATGGCTACACCTTC. Translated, it gives CASSFQGTFNYGYTF.

The rearrangement joins TRBV6-5 to TRBJ1-2; 7 bases fit TRBD1. Unmatched junction bases numbered 8, after V lost 2 bases and J lost 8 bases. CDR1 is MNHEY and CDR2 is SVGAGI in the germline V gene. The CDR3 extends over 14 amino acids. CDR3 sequence reads: CASSYHRGQGGYTF. The DNA of the CDR3 is TGTGCCAGCAGTTACCACAGGGGCCAGGGGGGCTACACCTTC.

The V and J genes are TRBV3-1 (or the pseudogene TRBV3-2) and TRBJ1-6; D remains unclear. Trimming pared 4 bases from V and 9 bases from J, leaving 10 bases between. Germline V lookup: CDR1 LGHDT, CDR2 YNNKEL (reference sequence). The CDR3 length is 13 residues. The CDR3 nucleotides are TGTGCCAGCAGCCCGGGCCCGGGTTCACCCCTCCACTTT. This translates into CASSPGPGSPLHF.

V usage is TRBV18 and J usage is TRBJ2-5, with a tentative D call TRBD1 (6 bases). CDR1 is KGHSH, CDR2 LQKENI, per germline. The V gene lost 3 bases and the J gene lost 5 bases, with 7 bases spanning the gap. The CDR3 covers 12 residues. CDR3 in amino acids: CASSPGGETQYF. CDR3 bases: TGTGCCAGCTCACCTGGGGGCGAGACCCAGTACTTC.

The chain has TRBV5-6 and TRBJ2-1; the D gene could be TRBD1 or TRBD2 (5 bases each). CDR1 and CDR2 (germline): SGHDT, YYEEEE. CDR3 length: 12 amino acids. The V end was cut by 2 bases, the J end by 8 bases, with 8 bases between. CDR3 region: CASSFLGDEQFF. Here the CDR3 DNA reads TGTGCCAGCAGCTTCTTGGGGGATGAGCAGTTCTTC.

This clone was seen just once. The rearrangement joins TRBV27 to TRBJ1-2; D possibly corresponds to TRBD1 (5 bases). The CDR3 consists of 15 residues. CDR1 MNHEY and CDR2 SMNVEV come from the germline V gene (reference sequence). The V end was cut by 0 bases, the J end by 3 bases, with 11 bases between. CDR3 amino acids: CASSLSPGSYYGYTF. The DNA of the CDR3 is TGTGCCAGCAGTTTATCCCCAGGGTCTTACTATGGCTACACCTTC.

The rearrangement links TRBV6-2 or TRBV6-3 to TRBJ2-7; the D call may be TRBD1 or TRBD2 (7 bases each). Germline V lookup: CDR1 MNHEY, CDR2 SVGEGT. This CDR3 has 15 residues. Trimming shortened V by 5 bases and J by 3 bases, and 17 bases separated the two germline ends. CDR3 region: CASSAHRGGVYEQYF. CDR3 bases: TGTGCCAGCAGTGCACACAGGGGAGGGGTCTACGAGCAGTACTTC.

The chain uses TRBV5-6 and TRBJ1-2; 8 bases are shared with TRBD1. The CDR3 contains 18 residues. V lost 3 bases to trimming and J lost 4 bases; unmatched junction nucleotides: 17. The germline V gene has CDR1 SGHDT and CDR2 YYEEEE. The CDR3, as DNA: TGTGCCAGCAGCTCCATATCACTGCAGGGGGCGAGTATCTATGGCTACACCTTC. Amino acids: CASSSISLQGASIYGYTF.

The table lists this clone with a few counts. The J gene is TRBJ1-4, the V gene TRBV12-5; D ambiguous. Germline V CDR1 and CDR2: LGHNT, FRNRAP. Trimming cost V 6 bases and J 5 bases, with 4 bases left between them. The CDR3 has 11 residues. CDR3 sequence reads: CASGENEKLFF. The DNA of the CDR3 is TGTGCTAGTGGGGAGAATGAAAAACTGTTTTTT.

Only one count was recorded for this clone. CDR3 DNA: TGTGCCAGCAGCTTAGGGGGGATAGCAGATACGCAGTATTTT. This translates into CASSLGGIADTQYF. V and J are TRBV7-2 and TRBJ2-3; D could derive from TRBD1 or TRBD2 (5 bases each). With 1 base removed from V and 4 bases from J, the gap between germline ends came to 9 bases. Germline assignment: CDR1 SGHTA and CDR2 FQGNSA. This CDR3 spans 14 amino acids.

The rearrangement joins TRBV7-2 to TRBJ2-7, with D maybe TRBD1 (6 bases). Trimming cost V 1 base and J 6 bases, with 10 bases left between them. From germline, CDR1 is SGHTA and CDR2 FQGNSA. This CDR3 has 13 residues. The chain's CDR3 is CASSLDRAIEQYF. The DNA for the CDR3 is TGTGCCAGCAGCTTAGACAGGGCGATCGAGCAGTACTTC.

This clone has a handful of counts. The V gene is TRBV20-1, the J gene TRBJ2-2; D remains ambiguous. V lost 3 bases and J 3 bases, leaving 5 bases between the germline ends. Germline V gene data show CDR1 as DFQATT and CDR2 as SNEGSKA (reference sequence). CDR3 size: 12 residues. CDR3 sequence (DNA): TGCAGTGCTAGTGCGGACACCGGGGAGCTGTTTTTT. This encodes CSASADTGELFF.

CDR3 amino acids: CASSPAEGGYGYTF. The DNA for the CDR3 is TGCGCCAGCAGCCCTGCGGAGGGGGGCTATGGCTACACCTTC. V is TRBV5-1 and J is TRBJ1-2, with D tentatively TRBD1 (6 bases). The length of the CDR3 is 14 residues. The germline CDR1 and CDR2 sequences are SGHRS and YFSETQ. V lost 4 bases and J 4 bases, leaving 14 bases between the germline ends.

V usage is TRBV4-3 and J usage is TRBJ2-3; TRBD2 matches 12 bases. With 1 base clipped from V and 1 base from J, the junction kept 3 bases outside the gene matches. The CDR3 covers 17 residues. The germline V gene encodes CDR1 LGHNA and CDR2 YSLEER. CDR3: CASSQAWTSGGTDTQYF. The CDR3 bases are TGCGCCAGCAGCCAAGCATGGACTAGCGGGGGCACAGATACGCAGTATTTT.

The V and J genes are TRBV6-5 and TRBJ2-3, with unresolved D. This CDR3 is built from 14 residues. V lost 1 base and J 6 bases, leaving 11 bases between the germline ends. CDR1 MNHEY and CDR2 SVGAGI come from the germline V gene. CDR3 region: CASSYYGYMDTQYF. The CDR3 nucleotides are TGTGCCAGCAGTTACTACGGCTATATGGATACGCAGTATTTT.

This clone was counted a few times. The chain employs TRBV13 and TRBJ1-6, with D tentatively TRBD1 (5 bases). Germline lookup yields CDR1 PRHDT and CDR2 FYEKMQ (reference sequence). V lost 2 bases and J lost 7, with 12 bases in between. The CDR3 runs to 15 residues. The CDR3 protein is CASSLFGGANSPLHF. As DNA, the CDR3 is TGTGCCAGCAGCTTATTCGGGGGAGCGAATTCACCCCTCCACTTT.

This chain uses TRBV7-8 with TRBJ2-2, with a tentative D call TRBD2 (5 bases). The germline CDR1 and CDR2 sequences are SGHVS and FQNEAQ. V lost 5 bases to trimming and J lost 9 bases, with 10 bases between them. The CDR3 covers 12 residues. The DNA of the CDR3 is TGTGCCAGCAGCCCGGACTCGTGGGAGCTGTTTTTT. Translating it yields CASSPDSWELFF.

The chain combines TRBV6-6 with TRBJ2-3, with D perhaps matching TRBD2 (5 bases). The germline CDR1 and CDR2 sequences are MNHNY and SVGAGI (reference sequence). This CDR3 comprises 16 residues. Trimming shortened V by 7 bases and J by 2 bases, and 19 bases separated the two germline ends. DNA of the CDR3: TGTGCCAGCAAAGGGCCCGGCGAGGGCATCACAGATACGCAGTATTTT. This encodes CASKGPGEGITDTQYF.